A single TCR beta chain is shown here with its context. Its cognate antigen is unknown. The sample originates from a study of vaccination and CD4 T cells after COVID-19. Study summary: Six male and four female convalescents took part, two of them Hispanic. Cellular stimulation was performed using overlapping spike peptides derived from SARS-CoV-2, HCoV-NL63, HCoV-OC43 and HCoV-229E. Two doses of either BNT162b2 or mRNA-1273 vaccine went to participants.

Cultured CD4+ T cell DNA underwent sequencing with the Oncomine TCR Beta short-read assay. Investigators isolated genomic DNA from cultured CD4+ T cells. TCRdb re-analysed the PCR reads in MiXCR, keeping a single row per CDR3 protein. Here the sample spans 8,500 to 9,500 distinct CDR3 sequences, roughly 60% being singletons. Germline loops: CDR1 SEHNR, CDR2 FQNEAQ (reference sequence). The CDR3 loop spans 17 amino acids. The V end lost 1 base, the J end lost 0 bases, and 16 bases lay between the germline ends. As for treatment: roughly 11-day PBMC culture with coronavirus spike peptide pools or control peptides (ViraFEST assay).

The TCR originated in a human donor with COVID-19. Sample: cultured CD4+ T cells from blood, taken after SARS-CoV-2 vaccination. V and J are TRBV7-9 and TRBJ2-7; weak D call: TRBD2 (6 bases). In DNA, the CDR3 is TGTGCCAGCAGCTTAGGCGAGCAGGGAGGTTCCTCCTACGAGCAGTACTTC. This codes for CASSLGEQGGSSYEQYF.